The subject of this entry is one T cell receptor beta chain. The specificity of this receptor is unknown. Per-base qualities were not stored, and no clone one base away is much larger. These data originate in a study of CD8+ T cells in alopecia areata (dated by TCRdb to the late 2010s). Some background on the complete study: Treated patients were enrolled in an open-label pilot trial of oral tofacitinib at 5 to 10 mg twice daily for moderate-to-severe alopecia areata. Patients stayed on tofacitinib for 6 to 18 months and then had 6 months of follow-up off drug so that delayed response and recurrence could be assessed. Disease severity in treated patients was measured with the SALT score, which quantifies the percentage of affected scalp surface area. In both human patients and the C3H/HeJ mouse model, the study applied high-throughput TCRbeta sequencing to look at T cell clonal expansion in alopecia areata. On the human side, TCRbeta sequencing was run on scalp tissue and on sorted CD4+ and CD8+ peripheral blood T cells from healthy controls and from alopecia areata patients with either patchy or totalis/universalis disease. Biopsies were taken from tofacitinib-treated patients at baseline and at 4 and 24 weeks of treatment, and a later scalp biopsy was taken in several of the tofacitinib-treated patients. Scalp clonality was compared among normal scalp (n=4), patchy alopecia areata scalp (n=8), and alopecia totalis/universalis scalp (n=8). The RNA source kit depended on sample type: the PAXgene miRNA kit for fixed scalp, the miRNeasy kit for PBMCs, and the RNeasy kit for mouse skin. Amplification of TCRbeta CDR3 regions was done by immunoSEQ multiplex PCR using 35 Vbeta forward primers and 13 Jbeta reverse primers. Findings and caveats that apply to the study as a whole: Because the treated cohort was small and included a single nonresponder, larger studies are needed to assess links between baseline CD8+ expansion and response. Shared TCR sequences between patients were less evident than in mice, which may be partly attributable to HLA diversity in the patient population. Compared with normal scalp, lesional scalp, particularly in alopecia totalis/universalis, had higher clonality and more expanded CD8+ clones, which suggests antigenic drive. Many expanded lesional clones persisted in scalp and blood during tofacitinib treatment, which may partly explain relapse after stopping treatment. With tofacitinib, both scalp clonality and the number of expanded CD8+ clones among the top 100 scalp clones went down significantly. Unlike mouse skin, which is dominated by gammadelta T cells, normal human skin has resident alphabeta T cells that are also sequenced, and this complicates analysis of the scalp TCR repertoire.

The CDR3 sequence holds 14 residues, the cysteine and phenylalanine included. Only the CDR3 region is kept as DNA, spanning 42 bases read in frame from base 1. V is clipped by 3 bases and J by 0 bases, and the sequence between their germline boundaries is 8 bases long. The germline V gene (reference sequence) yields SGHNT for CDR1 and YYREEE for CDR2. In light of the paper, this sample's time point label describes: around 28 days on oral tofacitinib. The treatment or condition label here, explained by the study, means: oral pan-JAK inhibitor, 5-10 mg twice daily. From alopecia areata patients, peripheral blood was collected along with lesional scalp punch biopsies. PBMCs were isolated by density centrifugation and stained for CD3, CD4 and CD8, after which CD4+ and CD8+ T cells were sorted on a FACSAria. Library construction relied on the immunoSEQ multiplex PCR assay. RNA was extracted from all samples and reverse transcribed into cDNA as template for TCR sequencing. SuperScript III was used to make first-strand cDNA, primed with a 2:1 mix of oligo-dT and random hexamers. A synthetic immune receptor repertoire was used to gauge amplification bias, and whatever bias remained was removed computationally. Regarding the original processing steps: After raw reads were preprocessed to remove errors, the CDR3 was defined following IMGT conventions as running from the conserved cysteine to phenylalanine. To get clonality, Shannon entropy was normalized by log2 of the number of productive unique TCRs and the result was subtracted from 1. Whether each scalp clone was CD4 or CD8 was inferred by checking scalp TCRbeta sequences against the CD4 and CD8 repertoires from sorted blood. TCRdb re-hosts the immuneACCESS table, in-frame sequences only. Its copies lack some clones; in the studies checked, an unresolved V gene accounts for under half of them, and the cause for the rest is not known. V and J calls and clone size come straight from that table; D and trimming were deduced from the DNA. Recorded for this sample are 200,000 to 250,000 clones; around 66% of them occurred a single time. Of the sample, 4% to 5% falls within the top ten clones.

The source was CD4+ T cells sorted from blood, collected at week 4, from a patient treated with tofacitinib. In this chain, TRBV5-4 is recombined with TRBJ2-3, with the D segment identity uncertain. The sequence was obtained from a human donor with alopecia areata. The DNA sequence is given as TGTGCCAGCAGCTCCGACACAAGCACAGATACGCAGTATTTT. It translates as CASSSDTSTDTQYF.